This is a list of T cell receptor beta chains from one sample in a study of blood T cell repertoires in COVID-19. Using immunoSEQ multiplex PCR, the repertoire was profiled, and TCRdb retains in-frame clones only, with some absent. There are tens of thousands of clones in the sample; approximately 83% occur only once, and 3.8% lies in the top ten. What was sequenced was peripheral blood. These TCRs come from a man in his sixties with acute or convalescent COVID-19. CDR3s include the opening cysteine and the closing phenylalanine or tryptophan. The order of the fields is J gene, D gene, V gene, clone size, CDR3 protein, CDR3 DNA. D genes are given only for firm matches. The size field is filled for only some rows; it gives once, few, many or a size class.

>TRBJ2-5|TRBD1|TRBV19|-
CASSKADRVIETQYF
TGTGCCAGTAGCAAAGCGGACAGGGTTATAGAGACCCAGTACTTC
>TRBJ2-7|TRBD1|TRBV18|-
CASSTRDRGEQYF
TGTGCCAGCTCGACGCGGGACAGGGGCGAGCAGTACTTC
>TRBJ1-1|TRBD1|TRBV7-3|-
CASSPQGGITEAFF
TGTGCCAGCAGCCCCCAGGGGGGTATCACTGAAGCTTTCTTT
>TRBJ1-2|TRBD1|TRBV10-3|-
CATTLGTGDYGYTF
TGTGCCACAACTCTCGGGACAGGCGACTATGGCTACACCTTC
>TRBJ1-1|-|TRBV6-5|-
CASSQYRDTEAFF
TGTGCCAGCAGCCAATACAGGGACACTGAAGCTTTCTTT
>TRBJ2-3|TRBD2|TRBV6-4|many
CASSARTSGSNTQYF
TGTGCCAGCAGTGCTCGGACTAGCGGGAGCAATACGCAGTATTTT
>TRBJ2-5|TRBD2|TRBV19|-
CASSVLRGGRETQYF
TGTGCCAGTAGTGTGCTGCGGGGGGGCCGAGAGACCCAGTACTTC
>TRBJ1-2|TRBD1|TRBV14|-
CASSQERQGRGYTF
TGTGCCAGCAGCCAAGAAAGACAGGGTCGGGGCTACACCTTC
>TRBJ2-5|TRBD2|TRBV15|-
CATSRDLAGVNLGKTQYF
TGTGCCACCAGCAGAGATCTAGCGGGAGTAAACTTGGGAAAGACCCAGTACTTC
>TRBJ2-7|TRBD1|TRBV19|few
CASTRTGSSYEQYF
TGTGCCAGTACCCGGACAGGGAGCTCCTACGAGCAGTACTTC
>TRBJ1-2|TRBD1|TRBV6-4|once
CASSPSTGFGYTF
TGTGCCAGCAGTCCGTCGACAGGGTTTGGCTACACCTTC
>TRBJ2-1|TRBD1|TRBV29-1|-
CSVVDRGEQFF
TGCAGCGTTGTGGACAGGGGAGAGCAGTTCTTC
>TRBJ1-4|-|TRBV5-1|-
CASSTDSPDNEKLFF
TGCGCCAGCAGCACCGACAGCCCCGATAATGAAAAACTGTTTTTT
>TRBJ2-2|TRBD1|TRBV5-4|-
CASSFELQGARTGELFF
TGTGCCAGCAGCTTTGAGCTACAGGGGGCAAGGACCGGGGAGCTGTTTTTT
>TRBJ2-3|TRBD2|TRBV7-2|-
CASGTSGGGTDTQYF
TGTGCCAGCGGGACTAGCGGGGGGGGTACAGATACGCAGTATTTT
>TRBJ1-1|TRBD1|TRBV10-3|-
CAIRRSPGQGSEAFF
TGTGCCATCAGAAGAAGCCCGGGACAGGGGTCTGAAGCTTTCTTT
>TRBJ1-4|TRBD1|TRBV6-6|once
CASSYTGDSAFF
TGTGCCAGCAGTTACACCGGGGACAGCGCGTTTTTT
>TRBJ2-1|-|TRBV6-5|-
CASKIQAWDEQFF
TGTGCCAGCAAGATACAGGCTTGGGATGAGCAGTTCTTC
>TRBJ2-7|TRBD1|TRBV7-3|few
CASSLTGTGPYEQYF
TGTGCCAGCAGCTTAACGGGGACAGGGCCCTACGAGCAGTACTTC
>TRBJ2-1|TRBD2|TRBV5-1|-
CASSPGLAGGPSPYNEQFF
TGCGCCAGCAGCCCCGGACTAGCGGGAGGGCCCTCGCCCTACAATGAGCAGTTCTTC
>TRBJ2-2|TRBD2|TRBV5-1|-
CASSPYGPGTSGRNTGELFF
TGCGCCAGCAGCCCTTACGGCCCCGGGACTAGCGGGAGGAACACCGGGGAGCTGTTTTTT
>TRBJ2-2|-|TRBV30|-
CAWRVRALDTGELFF
TGTGCCTGGAGGGTACGAGCGCTAGACACCGGGGAGCTGTTTTTT
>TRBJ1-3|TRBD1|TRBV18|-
CASRDSFTGNTIYF
TGTGCCAGCCGGGACAGTTTCACTGGAAACACCATATATTTT
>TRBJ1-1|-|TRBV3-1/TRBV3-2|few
CASSPPDSLNTEAFF
TGTGCCAGCAGTCCGCCGGACAGCCTGAACACTGAAGCTTTCTTT
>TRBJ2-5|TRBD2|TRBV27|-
CASSSLTGGGRETQYF
TGTGCCAGCAGTTCCCTAACTGGCGGGGGGCGGGAGACCCAGTACTTC
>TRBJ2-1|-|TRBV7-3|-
CASSTGTSTYNEQFF
TGTGCCAGCAGCACCGGGACATCAACCTACAATGAGCAGTTCTTC
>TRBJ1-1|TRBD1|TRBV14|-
CASSQLGWRGRGTEAFF
TGTGCCAGCAGCCAGTTGGGTTGGAGGGGGCGCGGAACTGAAGCTTTCTTT
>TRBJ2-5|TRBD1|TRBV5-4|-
CASSIQGAGETQYF
TGTGCCAGCAGCATCCAGGGGGCTGGAGAGACCCAGTACTTC
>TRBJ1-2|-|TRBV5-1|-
CASSLVLGYTF
TGCGCCAGCAGCTTGGTACTTGGCTACACCTTC
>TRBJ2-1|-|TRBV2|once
CASSRTVYNEQFF
TGTGCCAGCAGTAGAACAGTCTACAATGAGCAGTTCTTC
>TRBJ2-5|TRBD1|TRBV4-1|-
CASSLRDRVETQYF
TGCGCCAGCAGCCTTAGGGACAGGGTCGAGACCCAGTACTTC
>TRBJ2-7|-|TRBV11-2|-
CASSLAGHEQYF
TGTGCCAGCAGCTTAGCTGGCCACGAGCAGTACTTC
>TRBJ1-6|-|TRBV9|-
CASSVGQNNSPLHF
TGTGCCAGCAGCGTAGGACAGAATAATTCACCCCTCCACTTT
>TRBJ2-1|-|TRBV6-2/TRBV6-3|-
CASSYAGTIALNEQFF
TGTGCCAGCAGTTACGCTGGCACCATCGCCCTCAATGAGCAGTTCTTC
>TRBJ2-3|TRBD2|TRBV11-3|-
CASSSGGNTDTQYF
TGTGCCAGCAGCTCCGGGGGGAACACAGATACGCAGTATTTT
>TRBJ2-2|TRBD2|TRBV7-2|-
CASSMTSGRRTGELFF
TGTGCCAGCAGCATGACTAGCGGGAGAAGGACCGGGGAGCTGTTTTTT
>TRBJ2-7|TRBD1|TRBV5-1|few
CASSRTGVPYEQYF
TGCGCCAGCAGTAGGACAGGGGTTCCCTACGAGCAGTACTTC
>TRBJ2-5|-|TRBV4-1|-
CASSQDQGASLYQETQYF
TGCGCCAGCAGCCAAGATCAAGGGGCTTCGCTGTACCAAGAGACCCAGTACTTC
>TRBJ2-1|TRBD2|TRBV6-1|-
CASSGRRGSFGNEQFF
TGTGCCAGCAGTGGTCGTCGCGGGAGCTTTGGCAATGAGCAGTTCTTC
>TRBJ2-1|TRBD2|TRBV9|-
CASSVDIAGTYNEQFF
TGTGCCAGCAGCGTAGACATAGCGGGAACCTACAATGAGCAGTTCTTC
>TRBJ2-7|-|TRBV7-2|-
CASSSRGAYEQYF
TGTGCCAGCAGCTCAAGGGGCGCCTACGAGCAGTACTTC
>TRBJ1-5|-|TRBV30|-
CAWSRRGNQPQHF
TGTGCCTGGAGCCGACGAGGAAATCAGCCCCAGCATTTT
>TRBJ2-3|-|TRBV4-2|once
CASSGDLISTDTQYF
TGTGCCAGCAGCGGAGATCTGATAAGCACAGATACGCAGTATTTT
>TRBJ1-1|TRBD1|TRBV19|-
CASSRDRARTEAFF
TGTGCCAGTAGCAGGGACAGGGCGAGGACTGAAGCTTTCTTT
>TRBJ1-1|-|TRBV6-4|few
CASSPTLQAPAFF
TGTGCCAGCAGTCCTACCCTACAGGCCCCGGCTTTCTTT
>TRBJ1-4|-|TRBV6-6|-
CASSFPLSGTNEKLFF
TGTGCCAGCAGTTTTCCCCTTTCGGGGACTAATGAAAAACTGTTTTTT
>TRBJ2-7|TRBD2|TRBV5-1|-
CASTASLAGNEQYF
TGCGCCAGCACAGCGAGCCTAGCGGGAAACGAGCAGTACTTC
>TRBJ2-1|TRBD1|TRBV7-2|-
CASSTRQGAEQFF
TGTGCCAGCAGCACCCGACAGGGGGCCGAGCAGTTCTTC
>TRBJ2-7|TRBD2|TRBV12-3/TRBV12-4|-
CASTRTSNHEQYF
TGTGCCAGCACAAGGACTAGCAACCACGAGCAGTACTTC
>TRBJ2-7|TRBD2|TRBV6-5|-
CASSYSGTSVSYEQYF
TGTGCCAGCAGTTATTCCGGGACTAGCGTCTCCTACGAGCAGTACTTC
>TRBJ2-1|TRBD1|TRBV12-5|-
CASGPGTVYNEQFF
TGTGCTAGTGGTCCGGGGACAGTCTACAATGAGCAGTTCTTC
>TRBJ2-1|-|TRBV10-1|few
CASSVGSRGNEQFF
TGCGCCAGCAGTGTCGGGTCCCGGGGCAATGAGCAGTTCTTC
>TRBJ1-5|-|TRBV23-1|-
CASRHRDSPESNQPQHF
TGCGCCAGCAGACACCGTGACTCCCCCGAGAGCAATCAGCCCCAGCATTTT
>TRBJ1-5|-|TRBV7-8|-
CASSPLSGAQHF
TGTGCCAGCAGCCCTCTTTCGGGGGCCCAGCATTTT
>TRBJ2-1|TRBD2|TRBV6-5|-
CATKTSAYNEQFF
TGTGCCACTAAGACTAGCGCTTACAATGAGCAGTTCTTC
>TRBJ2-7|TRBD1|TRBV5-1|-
CASSSGTGIMYEQYF
TGCGCCAGCAGCTCCGGGACAGGGATAATGTACGAGCAGTACTTC
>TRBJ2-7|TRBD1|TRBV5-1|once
CASSLRWSGQGARNEQYF
TGCGCCAGCAGCTTGAGGTGGTCGGGACAGGGGGCGAGGAACGAGCAGTACTTC
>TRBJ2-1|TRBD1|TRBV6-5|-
CASRAGTGGTAEQFF
TGTGCCAGCAGAGCCGGGACAGGGGGCACCGCTGAGCAGTTCTTC
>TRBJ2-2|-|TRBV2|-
CATLGQNTGELFF
TGTGCCACCTTAGGACAGAACACCGGGGAGCTGTTTTTT